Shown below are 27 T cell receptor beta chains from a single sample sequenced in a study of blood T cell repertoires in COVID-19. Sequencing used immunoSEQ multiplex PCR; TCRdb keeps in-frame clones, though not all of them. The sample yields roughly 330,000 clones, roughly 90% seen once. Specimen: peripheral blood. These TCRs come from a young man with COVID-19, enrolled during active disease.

CDR3 region: CASSLSANTGELFF. The DNA of the CDR3 is TGTGCCAGCAGCTTGTCAGCGAACACCGGGGAGCTGTTTTTT. This chain uses TRBV5-4 with TRBJ2-2; D is unclear. Trimming shortened V by 1 base and J by 0 bases, and 4 bases separated the two germline ends. CDR3 size: 14 residues. Germline V gene sequence: CDR1 SGHNT, CDR2 YYREEE (reference sequence). Full variable domain (remainder filled in from reference TRBV5-4 and TRBJ2-2): ETGVTQSPTHLIKTRGQQVTLRCSSQSGHNTVSWYQQALGQGPQFIFQYYREEENGRGNFPPRFSGLQFPNYSSELNVNALELDDSALYLCASSLSANTGELFFGEGSRLTVL.

As DNA, the CDR3 is TGTGCCAGTAGTATAGCGGGGTCGCCCTACTACGAGCAGTACTTC. This sequence encodes CASSIAGSPYYEQYF. The J gene is TRBJ2-7, the V gene TRBV19; maybe TRBD2 (5 bases). The CDR3 is 15 residues long. V lost 1 base to trimming and J lost 3 bases, with 13 bases between them. Germline CDR1 LNHDA, CDR2 SQIVND (reference sequence).

The CDR3 nucleotides are TGTGCCAGTTCGTGGGGGGTGTCCCCTTACGAGCAGTACTTC. As protein: CASSWGVSPYEQYF. The gene calls are TRBV6-5 and TRBJ2-7; tentatively, D is TRBD2 (6 bases). Trimming shortened V by 9 bases and J by 4 bases, and 19 bases separated the two germline ends. The CDR3 runs 14 residues. Germline CDR1 and CDR2: MNHEY and SVGAGI.

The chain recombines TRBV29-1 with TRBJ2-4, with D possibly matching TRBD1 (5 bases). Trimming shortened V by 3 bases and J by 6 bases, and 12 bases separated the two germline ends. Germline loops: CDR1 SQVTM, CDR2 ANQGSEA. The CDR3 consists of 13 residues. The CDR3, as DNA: TGCAGCGTTGAGAGACAGTATGCAAACATTCAGTACTTC. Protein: CSVERQYANIQYF.

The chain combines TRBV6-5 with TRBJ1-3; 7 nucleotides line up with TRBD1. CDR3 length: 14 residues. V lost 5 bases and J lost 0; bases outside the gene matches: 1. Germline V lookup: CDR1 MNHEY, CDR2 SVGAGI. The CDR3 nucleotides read TGTGCCAGCAGTACAGGGGCCTCTGGAAACACCATATATTTT. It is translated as CASSTGASGNTIYF.

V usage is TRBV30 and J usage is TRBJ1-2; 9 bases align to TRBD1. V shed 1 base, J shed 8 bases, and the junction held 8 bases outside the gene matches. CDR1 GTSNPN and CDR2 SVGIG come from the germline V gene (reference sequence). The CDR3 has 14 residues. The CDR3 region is CAWSEAGQGPGYTF. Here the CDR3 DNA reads TGTGCCTGGAGTGAAGCAGGACAGGGGCCCGGCTACACCTTC. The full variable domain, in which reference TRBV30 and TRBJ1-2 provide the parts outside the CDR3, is SQTIHQWPATLVQPVGSPLSLECTVEGTSNPNLYWYRQAAGRGLQLLFYSVGIGQISSEVPQNLSASRPQDRQFILSSKKLLLSDSGFYLCAWSEAGQGPGYTFGSGTRLTVV.

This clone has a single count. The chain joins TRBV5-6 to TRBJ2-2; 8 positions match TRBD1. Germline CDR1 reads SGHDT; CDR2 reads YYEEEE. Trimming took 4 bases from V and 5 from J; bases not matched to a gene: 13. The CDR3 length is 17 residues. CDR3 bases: TGTGCCAGCAGCGGGATAACTGGGACAGGTCTTACCGGGGAGCTGTTTTTT. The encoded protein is CASSGITGTGLTGELFF.

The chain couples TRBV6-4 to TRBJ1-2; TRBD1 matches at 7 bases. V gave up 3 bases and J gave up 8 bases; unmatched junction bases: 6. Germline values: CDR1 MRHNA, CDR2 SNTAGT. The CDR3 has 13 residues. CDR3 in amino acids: CASSEEGAGGYTF. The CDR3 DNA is TGTGCCAGCAGTGAGGAGGGGGCAGGGGGCTACACCTTC.

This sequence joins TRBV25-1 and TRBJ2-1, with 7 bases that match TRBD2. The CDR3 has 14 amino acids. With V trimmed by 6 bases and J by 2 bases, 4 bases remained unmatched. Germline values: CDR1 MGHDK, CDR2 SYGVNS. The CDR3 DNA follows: TGTGCCAGCAGAGAAGCGGGACCCTACAATGAGCAGTTCTTC. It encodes CASREAGPYNEQFF.

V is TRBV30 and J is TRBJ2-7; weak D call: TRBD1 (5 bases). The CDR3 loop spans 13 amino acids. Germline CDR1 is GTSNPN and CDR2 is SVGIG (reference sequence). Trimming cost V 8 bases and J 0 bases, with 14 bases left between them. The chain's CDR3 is CATSWGSSYEQYF. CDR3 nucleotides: TGTGCCACTTCCTGGGGCAGCTCCTACGAGCAGTACTTC.

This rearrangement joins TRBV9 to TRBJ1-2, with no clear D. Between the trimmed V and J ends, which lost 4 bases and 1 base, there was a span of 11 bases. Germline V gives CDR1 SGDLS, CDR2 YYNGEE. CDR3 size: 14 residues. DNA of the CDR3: TGTGCCAGCAGCCCCGAAATACTTAACTATGGCTACACCTTC. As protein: CASSPEILNYGYTF.

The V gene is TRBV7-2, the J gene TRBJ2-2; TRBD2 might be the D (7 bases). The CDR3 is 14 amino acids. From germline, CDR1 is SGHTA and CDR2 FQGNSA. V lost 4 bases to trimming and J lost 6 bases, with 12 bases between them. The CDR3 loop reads CASSSDSGAGELFF. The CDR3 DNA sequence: TGTGCCAGCAGCTCGGACAGCGGGGCCGGGGAGCTGTTTTTT.

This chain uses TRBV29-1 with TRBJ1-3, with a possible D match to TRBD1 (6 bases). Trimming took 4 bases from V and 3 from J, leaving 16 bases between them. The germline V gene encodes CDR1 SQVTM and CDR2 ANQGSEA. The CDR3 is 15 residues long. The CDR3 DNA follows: TGCAGCGTTGGTTGGGGGCGGACGAGTGGAAACACCATATATTTT. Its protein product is CSVGWGRTSGNTIYF.

DNA for the CDR3: TGTGCCAGCAGTTACCGCGACAGGGGTTCCTACGAGCAGTACTTC. Residues: CASSYRDRGSYEQYF. The chain joins TRBV6-5 to TRBJ2-7; 8 nucleotides match TRBD1. The ends lost 2 bases at V and 1 base at J; junction bases unmatched: 4. Germline V gene data show CDR1 as MNHEY and CDR2 as SVGAGI. The CDR3 runs to 15 residues.

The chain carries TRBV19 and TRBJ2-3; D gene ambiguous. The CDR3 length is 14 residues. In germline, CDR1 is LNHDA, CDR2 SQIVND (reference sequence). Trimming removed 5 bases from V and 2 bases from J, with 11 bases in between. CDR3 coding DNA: TGTGCCAGTAGTGTCGGCAGGCCCACAGATACGCAGTATTTT. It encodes CASSVGRPTDTQYF.

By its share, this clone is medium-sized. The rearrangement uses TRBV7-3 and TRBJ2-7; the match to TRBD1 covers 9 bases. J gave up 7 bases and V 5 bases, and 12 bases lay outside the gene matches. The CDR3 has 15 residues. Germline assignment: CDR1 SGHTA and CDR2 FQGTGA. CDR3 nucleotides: TGTGCCAGCAGCCTCAATCCGGGACAGGGAGGTGAGCAGTACTTC. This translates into CASSLNPGQGGEQYF.

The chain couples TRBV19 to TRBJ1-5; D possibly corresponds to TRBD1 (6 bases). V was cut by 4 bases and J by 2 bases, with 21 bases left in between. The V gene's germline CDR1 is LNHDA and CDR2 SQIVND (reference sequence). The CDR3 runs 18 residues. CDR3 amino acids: CASSTHTYGGGGNQPQHF. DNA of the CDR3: TGTGCCAGTAGTACCCACACGTATGGGGGCGGTGGCAATCAGCCCCAGCATTTT.

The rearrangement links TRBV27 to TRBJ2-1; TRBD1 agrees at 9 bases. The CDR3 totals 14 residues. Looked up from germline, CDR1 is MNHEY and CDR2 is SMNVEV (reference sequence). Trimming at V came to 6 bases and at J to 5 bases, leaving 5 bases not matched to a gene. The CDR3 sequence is CASSGQGRNNEQFF. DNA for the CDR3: TGTGCCAGCAGCGGACAGGGGCGAAACAATGAGCAGTTCTTC.

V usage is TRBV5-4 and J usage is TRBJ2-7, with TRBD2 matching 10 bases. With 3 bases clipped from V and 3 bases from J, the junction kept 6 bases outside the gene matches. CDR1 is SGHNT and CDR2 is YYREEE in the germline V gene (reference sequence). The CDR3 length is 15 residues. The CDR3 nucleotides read TGTGCCAGCAGCTCCCAGCGGGAGGGGTTCTACGAGCAGTACTTC. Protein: CASSSQREGFYEQYF. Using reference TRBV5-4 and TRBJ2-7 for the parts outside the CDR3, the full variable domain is ETGVTQSPTHLIKTRGQQVTLRCSSQSGHNTVSWYQQALGQGPQFIFQYYREEENGRGNFPPRFSGLQFPNYSSELNVNALELDDSALYLCASSSQREGFYEQYFGPGTRLTVT.

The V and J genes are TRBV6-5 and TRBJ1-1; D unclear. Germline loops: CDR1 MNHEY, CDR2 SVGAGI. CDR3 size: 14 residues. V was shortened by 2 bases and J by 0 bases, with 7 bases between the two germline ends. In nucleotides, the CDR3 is TGTGCCAGCAGTTACGGTAGATTGAACACTGAAGCTTTCTTT. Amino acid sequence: CASSYGRLNTEAFF.

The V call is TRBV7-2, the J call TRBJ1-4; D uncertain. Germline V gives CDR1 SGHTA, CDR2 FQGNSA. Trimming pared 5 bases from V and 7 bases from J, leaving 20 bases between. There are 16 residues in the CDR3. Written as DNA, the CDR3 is TGTGCCAGCAGCCAGTATATGAGGCGCCGTAGTGAAAAACTGTTTTTT. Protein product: CASSQYMRRRSEKLFF.

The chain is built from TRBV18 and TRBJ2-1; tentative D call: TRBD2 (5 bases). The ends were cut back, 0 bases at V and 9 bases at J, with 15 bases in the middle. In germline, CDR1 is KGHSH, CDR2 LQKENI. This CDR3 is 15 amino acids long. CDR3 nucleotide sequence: TGTGCCAGCTCACCACCGCCTACAGCCGGGGTTGAGCAGTTCTTC. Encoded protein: CASSPPPTAGVEQFF.

The CDR3 region has the DNA TGTGCCAGCAGCCAAAACACAGGGGTAGATACGCAGTATTTT. It codes for CASSQNTGVDTQYF. The chain employs TRBV11-2 and TRBJ2-3, with 7 positions matching TRBD1. The J segment lost 5 bases and the V segment lost 5 bases, leaving 7 bases of the junction unmatched. The CDR3 totals 14 residues. In germline, CDR1 is SGHAT, CDR2 FQNNGV. The variable domain in full, with the rest retrieved from reference TRBV11-2 and TRBJ2-3, is EAGVAQSPRYKIIEKRQSVAFWCNPISGHATLYWYQQILGQGPKLLIQFQNNGVVDDSQLPKDRFSAERLKGVDSTLKIQPAKLEDSAVYLCASSQNTGVDTQYFGPGTRLTVL.

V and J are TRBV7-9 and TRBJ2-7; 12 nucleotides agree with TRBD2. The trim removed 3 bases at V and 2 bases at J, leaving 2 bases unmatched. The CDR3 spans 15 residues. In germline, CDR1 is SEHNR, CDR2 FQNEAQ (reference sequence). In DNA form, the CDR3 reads TGTGCCAGCAGCTTTTGGACTAGCGGGGCCTACGAGCAGTACTTC. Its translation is CASSFWTSGAYEQYF. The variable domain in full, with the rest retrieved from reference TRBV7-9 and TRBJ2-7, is DTGVSQNPRHKITKRGQNVTFRCDPISEHNRLYWYRQTLGQGPEFLTYFQNEAQLEKSRLLSDRFSAERPKGSFSTLEIQRTEQGDSAMYLCASSFWTSGAYEQYFGPGTRLTVT.

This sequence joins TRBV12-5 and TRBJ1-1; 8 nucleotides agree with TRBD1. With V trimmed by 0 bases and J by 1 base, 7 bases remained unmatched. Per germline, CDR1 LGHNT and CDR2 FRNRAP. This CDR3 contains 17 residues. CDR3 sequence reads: CASGLVRGGQGNTEAFF. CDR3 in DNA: TGTGCTAGTGGTTTGGTACGCGGTGGACAGGGGAACACTGAAGCTTTCTTT.

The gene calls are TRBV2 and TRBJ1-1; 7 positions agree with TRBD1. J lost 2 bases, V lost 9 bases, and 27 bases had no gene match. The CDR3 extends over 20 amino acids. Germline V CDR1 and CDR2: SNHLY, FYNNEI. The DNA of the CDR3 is TGTGCCAGGGACCGGGACAGCGATTTATACACACCGGGGGCAAACACTGAAGCTTTCTTT. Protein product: CARDRDSDLYTPGANTEAFF.

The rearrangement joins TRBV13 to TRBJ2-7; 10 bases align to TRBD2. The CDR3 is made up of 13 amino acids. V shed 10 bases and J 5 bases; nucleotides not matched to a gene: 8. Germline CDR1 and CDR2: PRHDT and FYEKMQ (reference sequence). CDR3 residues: CATRLAGKDEQYF. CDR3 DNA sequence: TGTGCCACCCGACTAGCGGGCAAAGACGAGCAGTACTTC.